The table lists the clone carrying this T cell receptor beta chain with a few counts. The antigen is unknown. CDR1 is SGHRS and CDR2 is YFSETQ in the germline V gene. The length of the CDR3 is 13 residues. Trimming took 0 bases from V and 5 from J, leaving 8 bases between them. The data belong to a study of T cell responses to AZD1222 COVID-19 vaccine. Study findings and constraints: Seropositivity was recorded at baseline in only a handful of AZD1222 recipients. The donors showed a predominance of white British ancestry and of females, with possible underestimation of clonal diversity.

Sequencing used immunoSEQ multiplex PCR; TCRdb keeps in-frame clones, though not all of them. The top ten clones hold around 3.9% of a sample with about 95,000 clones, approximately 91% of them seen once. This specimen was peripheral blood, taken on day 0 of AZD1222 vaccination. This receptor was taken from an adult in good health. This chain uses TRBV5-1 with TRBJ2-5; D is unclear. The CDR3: CASSLGVAETQYF. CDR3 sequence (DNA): TGCGCCAGCAGCTTGGGAGTCGCGGAGACCCAGTACTTC.